A selection of T cell receptor beta chains follows, all from one sample in a study of control samples from healthy donors and cancer patients. Sequencing used immunoSEQ multiplex PCR; TCRdb keeps in-frame clones, though not all of them. The sample contains about 410,000 clones, more than 80% of which appear only once. The source material was PBMCs. Receptors originate from a man in his forties with head and neck cancer. Both conserved end residues are part of each CDR3. Fields, in order: J gene, clone size, D gene, V gene, CDR3 protein, CDR3 DNA. A D gene is named only where the DNA matches it firmly. Clone size is given for some rows only: seen once, a few or many times, or a class if the clone is expanded.

TRBJ2-5	.	.	TRBV10-3	CAIKGARGETQYF	TGTGCCATCAAGGGGGCGCGGGGAGAGACCCAGTACTTC
TRBJ1-2	few	.	TRBV11-2	CASSPQVGNYGYTF	TGTGCCAGCAGCCCCCAAGTAGGAAACTATGGCTACACCTTC
TRBJ2-3	.	TRBD1	TRBV6-8	CASSYRQGQDTQYF	TGTGCCAGCAGTTACCGACAGGGTCAGGATACGCAGTATTTT
TRBJ2-2	.	.	TRBV4-1	CASSQVGLNTGELFF	TGCGCCAGCAGCCAAGTGGGACTGAACACCGGGGAGCTGTTTTTT
TRBJ1-3	.	.	TRBV28	CASLRGGGGNTIYF	TGTGCCAGCCTTCGAGGGGGAGGTGGAAACACCATATATTTT
TRBJ1-1	once	TRBD1	TRBV6-4	CASSDLPRGQHTEAFF	TGTGCCAGCAGTGACCTCCCCAGGGGGCAACACACTGAAGCTTTCTTT
TRBJ2-1	few	.	TRBV24-1	CATSDGWSSYNEQFF	TGTGCCACCAGTGACGGGTGGAGCTCCTACAATGAGCAGTTCTTC
TRBJ1-1	.	TRBD1	TRBV28	CASSFSTGVTEAFF	TGTGCCAGCAGTTTCTCTACAGGGGTCACTGAAGCTTTCTTT
TRBJ1-1	.	.	TRBV28	CASRAVLNTEAFF	TGTGCCAGCAGGGCCGTTTTGAACACTGAAGCTTTCTTT
TRBJ1-3	.	TRBD1	TRBV2	CASSRTGVVSGNTIYF	TGTGCCAGCAGCCGGACAGGGGTCGTATCTGGAAACACCATATATTTT
TRBJ1-1	.	.	TRBV10-1	CASSGETWPNTEAFF	TGCGCCAGCAGTGGGGAGACATGGCCGAACACTGAAGCTTTCTTT
TRBJ1-1	.	.	TRBV6-5	CASSRIRGNTEAFF	TGTGCCAGCAGTCGAATCAGGGGGAACACTGAAGCTTTCTTT
TRBJ2-1	once	TRBD2	TRBV15	CATSTREGLIEQFF	TGTGCCACCAGCACTAGGGAGGGCCTGATTGAGCAGTTCTTC
TRBJ2-2	.	.	TRBV15	CATSRDRTPAGELFF	TGTGCCACCAGCAGAGATCGAACACCGGCGGGGGAGCTGTTTTTT
TRBJ1-2	.	TRBD1	TRBV10-2	CASSGDRVQGGYTF	TGCGCCAGCAGTGGAGACAGGGTTCAGGGTGGCTACACCTTC
TRBJ1-2	.	.	TRBV5-1	CASSLAQGDGYTF	TGCGCCAGCAGCTTGGCACAAGGCGATGGCTACACCTTC
TRBJ2-7	.	TRBD2	TRBV18	CASSPPSGSSHEQYF	TGTGCCAGCTCACCACCCAGCGGGAGTTCCCACGAGCAGTACTTC
TRBJ2-1	.	.	TRBV20-1	CSPLAAAEQFF	TGCAGCCCCTTAGCGGCAGCTGAGCAGTTCTTC
TRBJ2-7	once	.	TRBV19	CASSIVGGDEQYF	TGTGCCAGTAGTATAGTTGGCGGGGACGAGCAGTACTTC
TRBJ2-5	.	.	TRBV11-2	CASSLVPSRLAGQETQYF	TGTGCCAGCAGCTTAGTTCCCTCGAGGCTAGCAGGTCAAGAGACCCAGTACTTC
TRBJ2-2	.	.	TRBV30	CAWSVLLAPNTGELFF	TGTGCCTGGAGTGTACTTCTAGCGCCGAACACCGGGGAGCTGTTTTTT
TRBJ2-1	.	TRBD2	TRBV7-6	CASSLSWGLAVNEQFF	TGTGCCAGCAGCTTATCATGGGGACTAGCGGTTAATGAGCAGTTCTTC
TRBJ2-6	.	TRBD1	TRBV12-5	CASGLPRDSLGGANVLTF	TGTGCTAGTGGTTTGCCTCGGGACAGTCTAGGGGGGGCCAACGTCCTGACTTTC
TRBJ2-3	many	TRBD1	TRBV6-1	CASSEALQGADTQYF	TGTGCCAGCAGTGAAGCGCTTCAGGGGGCAGATACGCAGTATTTT
TRBJ2-7	.	.	TRBV6-6	CASNAESRGSYEQYF	TGTGCCAGCAATGCCGAGTCGAGGGGATCCTACGAGCAGTACTTC
TRBJ1-2	.	.	TRBV6-4	CASSDSWGGYTF	TGTGCCAGCAGTGACTCCTGGGGTGGCTACACCTTC
TRBJ1-2	.	.	TRBV28	CASSLPLGPNGYTF	TGTGCCAGCAGTTTACCCCTCGGACCTAATGGCTACACCTTC
TRBJ1-2	.	.	TRBV3-1/TRBV3-2	CASSQGTRANYGYTF	TGTGCCAGCAGCCAAGGGACCCGAGCTAACTATGGCTACACCTTC
TRBJ2-1	.	TRBD2	TRBV6-5	CASKLTSGTYNEQFF	TGTGCCAGCAAACTAACTAGCGGGACGTACAATGAGCAGTTCTTC
TRBJ1-2	.	.	TRBV28	CASSLLGVGYGYTF	TGTGCCAGCAGTTTATTAGGGGTAGGCTATGGCTACACCTTC
TRBJ2-7	.	.	TRBV29-1	CSVGRTGPYEQYF	TGCAGCGTCGGGAGGACAGGTCCCTACGAGCAGTACTTC
TRBJ2-7	.	TRBD2	TRBV7-7	CASSPTERGSYEQYF	TGTGCTAGCAGCCCCACTGAGCGGGGGTCCTACGAGCAGTACTTC
TRBJ2-5	.	TRBD2	TRBV9	CASSPRAGGPQETQYF	TGTGCCAGCAGCCCTCGAGCGGGGGGGCCCCAAGAGACCCAGTACTTC
TRBJ1-4	.	TRBD1	TRBV6-6	CASSYGITGQAEKLFF	TGTGCCAGCAGTTACGGCATTACGGGACAGGCTGAAAAACTGTTTTTT
TRBJ2-3	.	TRBD2	TRBV5-6	CASGLAGGTDTQYF	TGTGCCAGCGGGTTAGCGGGGGGGACAGATACGCAGTATTTT
TRBJ2-2	.	.	TRBV7-8	CASSLEGGLFPGELFF	TGTGCCAGCAGCTTAGAGGGGGGCCTTTTTCCCGGGGAGCTGTTTTTT
TRBJ2-3	.	.	TRBV5-8	CASSAGAGGTDTQYF	TGTGCCAGCAGCGCTGGAGCAGGGGGCACAGATACGCAGTATTTT